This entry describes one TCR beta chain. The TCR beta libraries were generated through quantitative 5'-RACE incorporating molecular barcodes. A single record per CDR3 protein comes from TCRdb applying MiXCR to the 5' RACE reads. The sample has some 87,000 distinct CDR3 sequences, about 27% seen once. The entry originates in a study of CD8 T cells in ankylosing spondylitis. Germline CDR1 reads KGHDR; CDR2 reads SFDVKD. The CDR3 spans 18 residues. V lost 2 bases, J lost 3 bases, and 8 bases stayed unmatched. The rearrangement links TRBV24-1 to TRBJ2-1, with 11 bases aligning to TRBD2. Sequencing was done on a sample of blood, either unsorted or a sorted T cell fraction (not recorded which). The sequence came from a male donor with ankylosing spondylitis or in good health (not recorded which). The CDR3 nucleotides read TGTGCCACCAGTGATTCCGCCTCCGGGACTAGCGGCTACAATGAGCAGTTCTTC. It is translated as CATSDSASGTSGYNEQFF.